Following are 21 T cell receptor beta chains from one sample sequenced in a study of CD8 T cells in Susac syndrome. After extraction with the RNeasy kit, 0.5 to 1 ug of the RNA was reverse transcribed using random hexamers. MiXCR, applied by TCRdb to the immunoSEQ multiplex PCR reads, yields one record per CDR3 protein. The repertoire holds approximately 120,000 distinct CDR3 sequences, with approximately 95% as singletons. What was sequenced was CD8+ T cells from PBMCs. The source of these receptors is a human donor with multiple sclerosis.

The chain joins TRBV12-3 or TRBV12-4 to TRBJ2-3; 11 nucleotides align to TRBD1. J gave up 6 bases and V 5 bases, and 13 bases lay outside the gene matches. The CDR3 sequence is 17 residues long. The CDR3 sequence is CASSPIYRDRGYDTQYF. Written as DNA, the CDR3 is TGTGCCAGCAGTCCCATTTACCGGGACAGGGGGTACGATACGCAGTATTTT.

In its sample, this clonotype was seen once. The chain has TRBV13 and TRBJ2-5, with 7 bases lining up with TRBD2. The germline CDR1 and CDR2 sequences are PRHDT and FYEKMQ (reference sequence). This CDR3 spans 14 amino acids. The V and J ends lost 3 bases and 5 bases, in that order; junction bases with no gene match: 6. CDR3 protein: CASSFGGVRETQYF. The CDR3 DNA sequence: TGTGCCAGCAGCTTTGGGGGGGTCCGGGAGACCCAGTACTTC.

The rearrangement links TRBV27 to TRBJ2-4, with 7 bases fitting TRBD2. Germline V gene lookup returns CDR1 MNHEY and CDR2 SMNVEV (reference sequence). This CDR3 comprises 15 residues. V gave up 0 bases and J gave up 3 bases; unmatched junction bases: 2. The CDR3 spells CASSLSGGGKNIQYF. DNA for the CDR3: TGTGCCAGCAGTTTATCTGGGGGGGGCAAAAACATTCAGTACTTC.

The rearrangement joins TRBV5-4 to TRBJ1-5; 9 bases align to TRBD1. CDR3 length equals 15 residues. Trimming cost V 4 bases and J 3 bases; bases outside gene matches: 5. CDR1 is SGHNT, CDR2 YYREEE, per germline (reference sequence). CDR3 nucleotides: TGTGCCAGCAGCCCGGGACAGGGCCTCAATCAGCCCCAGCATTTT. Translating it yields CASSPGQGLNQPQHF. The full variable domain, in which reference TRBV5-4 and TRBJ1-5 provide the parts outside the CDR3, is ETGVTQSPTHLIKTRGQQVTLRCSSQSGHNTVSWYQQALGQGPQFIFQYYREEENGRGNFPPRFSGLQFPNYSSELNVNALELDDSALYLCASSPGQGLNQPQHFGDGTRLSIL.

This clonotype is a singleton in its sample. This chain links TRBV4-2 with TRBJ2-3; D might be TRBD2 (5 bases). Trimming cost V 0 bases and J 3 bases, with 7 bases left between them. Germline CDR1 is LGHNA and CDR2 is YNFKEQ. This CDR3 contains 14 residues. CDR3 amino acids: CASSQELATDTQYF. The CDR3 DNA reads TGTGCCAGCAGCCAAGAGTTAGCGACAGATACGCAGTATTTT.

This clonotype was detected once. This rearrangement joins TRBV27 to TRBJ2-1; 10 positions match TRBD1. The trim removed 6 bases at V and 6 bases at J, leaving 8 bases unmatched. Germline V gene lookup returns CDR1 MNHEY and CDR2 SMNVEV (reference sequence). This CDR3 comprises 15 residues. CDR3 in amino acids: CASSQRQGAANEQFF. The CDR3 DNA follows: TGTGCCAGCAGCCAACGACAGGGGGCTGCCAATGAGCAGTTCTTC.

The chain is built from TRBV28 and TRBJ2-1; D is perhaps TRBD2 (6 bases). The V end lost 7 bases, the J end lost 8 bases, and 18 bases lay between the germline ends. Germline V gives CDR1 MDHEN, CDR2 SYDVKM. CDR3 length equals 14 residues. CDR3 protein: CASNPRWRVDEQFF. The CDR3 region has the DNA TGTGCCAGCAACCCCCGATGGAGGGTCGATGAGCAGTTCTTC. The complete variable domain, with remaining parts taken from reference TRBV28 and TRBJ2-1, reads DVKVTQSSRYLVKRTGEKVFLECVQDMDHENMFWYRQDPGLGLRLIYFSYDVKMKEKGDIPEGYSVSREKKERFSLILESASTNQTSMYLCASNPRWRVDEQFFGPGTRLTVL.

The chain couples TRBV9 to TRBJ1-3; unclear D gene. From germline, CDR1 is SGDLS and CDR2 YYNGEE. V lost 1 base and J 8 bases, leaving 10 bases between the germline ends. This CDR3 region has 13 residues. Here the CDR3 reads CASSVTISDTIYF. CDR3 nucleotide sequence: TGTGCCAGCAGCGTAACGATCTCGGACACCATATATTTT.

The rearrangement joins TRBV20-1 to TRBJ2-1; TRBD1 aligns across 10 bases. Germline V CDR1 and CDR2: DFQATT, SNEGSKA (reference sequence). This CDR3 comprises 15 residues. V dropped 3 bases and J dropped 5; count of bases not matched to a gene: 7. CDR3 sequence (DNA): TGCAGTGCTAGGACCGGGACAGGGGTTAACAATGAGCAGTTCTTC. Its translation is CSARTGTGVNNEQFF.

This chain connects TRBV7-3 to TRBJ2-3, with unresolved D. Trimming stripped 1 base from V and 6 bases from J, with 8 bases between. Germline CDR1 is SGHTA and CDR2 is FQGTGA. CDR3 length equals 13 residues. In nucleotides, the CDR3 is TGTGCCAGCAGCTTAAAGGGTCTGGATACGCAGTATTTT. Its translation is CASSLKGLDTQYF. The full variable domain, completed using reference TRBV7-3 and TRBJ2-3, is GAGVSQTPSNKVTEKGKYVELRCDPISGHTALYWYRQSLGQGPEFLIYFQGTGAADDSGLPNDRFFAVRPEGSVSTLKIQRTERGDSAVYLCASSLKGLDTQYFGPGTRLTVL.

The J gene is TRBJ2-1, the V gene TRBV19, with 9 bases that match TRBD1. Germline CDR1 is LNHDA and CDR2 is SQIVND (reference sequence). The CDR3 is 14 residues long. V gave up 5 bases and J gave up 6 bases; unmatched junction bases: 5. CDR3 nucleotides: TGTGCCAGTAGTTTGGGACAGGGCCCCAATGAGCAGTTCTTC. It codes for CASSLGQGPNEQFF.

This chain links TRBV3-1 with TRBJ2-7, with 7 nucleotides matching TRBD1. The CDR3 contains 17 residues. Germline CDR1 reads LGHDT; CDR2 reads YNNKEL (reference sequence). V lost 5 bases to trimming and J lost 6 bases; unmatched junction nucleotides: 19. CDR3 residues: CASSERQGLGPRAEQYF. Here the CDR3 DNA reads TGTGCCAGCAGCGAAAGACAGGGTTTGGGACCACGGGCCGAGCAGTACTTC.

The CDR3 is CASSPSRYTGELFF. The CDR3 DNA follows: TGCGCCAGCAGCCCTAGCCGATACACCGGGGAGCTGTTTTTT. This chain links TRBV5-1 with TRBJ2-2; weak D call: TRBD2 (5 bases). Trimming stripped 4 bases from V and 3 bases from J, with 10 bases between. CDR1 SGHRS and CDR2 YFSETQ come from the germline V gene. The CDR3 covers 14 residues.

The J gene is TRBJ1-1, the V gene TRBV24-1; 7 bases map to TRBD1. Germline V gene data show CDR1 as KGHDR and CDR2 as SFDVKD. The CDR3 length is 15 residues. The J segment lost 4 bases and the V segment lost 5 bases, leaving 9 bases of the junction unmatched. DNA for the CDR3: TGTGCCACCAGTGTTTCGACAGGGAGGGCCACTGAAGCTTTCTTT. Its translation is CATSVSTGRATEAFF.

This chain connects TRBV13 to TRBJ1-6; no reliable D call. Per the germline V gene, CDR1 is PRHDT and CDR2 is FYEKMQ (reference sequence). The V and J ends lost 7 bases and 9 bases respectively, with 13 bases between them. The CDR3 has 13 amino acids. CDR3 residues: CASTRTSTSPLHF. The DNA of the CDR3 is TGTGCCAGCACCAGGACCTCTACTTCACCCCTCCACTTT.

The genes are TRBV15 and TRBJ2-1, with 8 bases identical to TRBD2. Per germline, CDR1 LNHNV and CDR2 YYDKDF (reference sequence). J was trimmed by 0 bases and V by 8 bases; bases with no gene match: 6. The CDR3 has 15 residues. CDR3 DNA sequence: TGTGCCACCTCGGGGGGGCTGGCCTCCTACAATGAGCAGTTCTTC. Encoded protein: CATSGGLASYNEQFF. The complete variable domain, with remaining parts taken from reference TRBV15 and TRBJ2-1, reads DAMVIQNPRYQVTQFGKPVTLSCSQTLNHNVMYWYQQKSSQAPKLLFHYYDKDFNNEADTPDNFQSRRPNTSFCFLDIRSPGLGDTAMYLCATSGGLASYNEQFFGPGTRLTVL.

This chain connects TRBV9 to TRBJ2-2; D gene uncertain. The V gene lost 3 bases and the J gene lost 5 bases, with 2 bases spanning the gap. CDR1 and CDR2 (germline): SGDLS, YYNGEE. The CDR3 spans 11 residues. The CDR3, as DNA: TGTGCCAGCAGCGAAACCGGGGAGCTGTTTTTT. This encodes CASSETGELFF.

This rearrangement joins TRBV28 to TRBJ1-2; D is possibly TRBD1 (6 bases). Germline values: CDR1 MDHEN, CDR2 SYDVKM. V lost 5 bases, J lost 2 bases, and 15 bases lay in between. The CDR3 sequence is 15 residues long. The CDR3 sequence is CASSPQGTRNYGYTF. In DNA, the CDR3 is TGTGCCAGCAGTCCCCAGGGGACAAGAAACTATGGCTACACCTTC.

This sequence joins TRBV20-1 and TRBJ2-2; 10 bases line up with TRBD1. CDR1 is DFQATT, CDR2 SNEGSKA, per germline (reference sequence). The CDR3 is 16 amino acids. The trim removed 5 bases at V and 3 bases at J, leaving 9 bases unmatched. In DNA form, the CDR3 reads TGCAGTGCTCCCCGGGACAGGGGTCTACACACCGGGGAGCTGTTTTTT. Its protein is CSAPRDRGLHTGELFF.

The V gene is TRBV19, the J gene TRBJ2-1; D is tentatively TRBD1 or TRBD2 (5 bases each). The CDR3 length is 14 residues. Germline V CDR1 and CDR2: LNHDA, SQIVND (reference sequence). Between the trimmed V and J ends, which lost 0 bases and 6 bases, there was a span of 9 bases. CDR3 sequence: CASSIDLGANEQFF. CDR3 bases: TGTGCCAGTAGTATAGATCTCGGGGCCAATGAGCAGTTCTTC.

The gene calls are TRBV19 and TRBJ2-3; no clear D gene. The germline V gene has CDR1 LNHDA and CDR2 SQIVND (reference sequence). The CDR3 contains 16 residues. CDR3 coding DNA: TGTGCTACCATGATTACGACTGAGCCTAGCACAGATACGCAGTATTTT. Its protein product is CATMITTEPSTDTQYF.